The T cell receptor (beta chain) described here comes from a study of metastatic and nonmetastatic thyroid tumors. Whole-study context: From malignant and benign thyroid patients, repertoires in blood and in tumor or nodule tissue were compared.

Points from the study as a whole: Malignant tumors reportedly showed significantly higher TCR beta diversity than benign nodules in both blood and tumor.

The CDR3 loop spans 14 amino acids. CDR1 is MNHEY and CDR2 is SVGEGT in the germline V gene. Deletions cut 6 bases from V and 8 bases from J, with 16 bases between. As for this clone: Antigen unknown.

Source study methods: Building a distant-metastasis classifier for papillary thyroid cancer drew on CDR3 differences across clinicopathological groups. TCRdb re-analyzed the PCR reads using MiXCR. These V and J calls derive from TCRdb rather than the authors' analysis. The repertoire consists of about 20,000 clones, with less than 20% occurring once and the leading ten covering roughly a fifth. Patients underwent thyroid surgery, and none had received any treatment before it. This receptor was taken from a female donor with papillary thyroid cancer or a benign thyroid nodule (not recorded which). Some clones in this sample may be carry-over from other donors' samples. The V gene is TRBV6-2 or TRBV6-3, the J gene TRBJ1-4, with a weak D call TRBD1 (6 bases). The source material was blood. CDR3 sequence (DNA): TGTGCCAGCAGCGGCGGGGGGCGGTGGGAAAAACTGTTTTTT. Protein product: CASSGGGRWEKLFF.